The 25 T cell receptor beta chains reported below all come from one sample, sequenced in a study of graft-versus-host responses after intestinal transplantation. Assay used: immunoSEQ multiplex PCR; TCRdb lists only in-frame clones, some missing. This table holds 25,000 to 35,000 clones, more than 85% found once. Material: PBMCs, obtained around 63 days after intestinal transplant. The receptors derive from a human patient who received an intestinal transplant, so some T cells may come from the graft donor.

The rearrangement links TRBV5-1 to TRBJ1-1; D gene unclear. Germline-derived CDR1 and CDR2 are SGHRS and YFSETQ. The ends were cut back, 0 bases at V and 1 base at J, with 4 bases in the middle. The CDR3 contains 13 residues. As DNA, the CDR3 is TGCGCCAGCAGCTTGGGGGGGAACACTGAAGCTTTCTTT. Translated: CASSLGGNTEAFF.

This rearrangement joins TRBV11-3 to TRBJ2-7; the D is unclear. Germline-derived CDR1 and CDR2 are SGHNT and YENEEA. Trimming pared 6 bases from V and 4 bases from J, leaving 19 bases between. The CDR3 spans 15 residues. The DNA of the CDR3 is TGTGCCAGCAGTGAATACTGGGCCGAGGTATACGAGCAGTACTTC. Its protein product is CASSEYWAEVYEQYF.

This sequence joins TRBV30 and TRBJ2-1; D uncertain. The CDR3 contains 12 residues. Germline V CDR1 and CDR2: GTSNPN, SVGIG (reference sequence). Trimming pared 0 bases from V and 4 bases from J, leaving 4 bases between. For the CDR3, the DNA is TGTGCCTGGAGTGTACAGTACAATGAGCAGTTCTTC. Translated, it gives CAWSVQYNEQFF.

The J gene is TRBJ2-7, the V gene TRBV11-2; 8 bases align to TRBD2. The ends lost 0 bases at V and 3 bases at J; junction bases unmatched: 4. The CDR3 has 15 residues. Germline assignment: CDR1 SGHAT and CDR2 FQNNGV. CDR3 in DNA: TGTGCCAGCAGCTTAGATCGCGGGAGGCTCTACGAGCAGTACTTC. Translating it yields CASSLDRGRLYEQYF.

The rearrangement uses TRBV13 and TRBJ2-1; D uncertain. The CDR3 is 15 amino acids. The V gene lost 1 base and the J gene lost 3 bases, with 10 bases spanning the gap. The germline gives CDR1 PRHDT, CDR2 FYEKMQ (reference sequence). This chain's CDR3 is CASSLDGGYYNEQFF. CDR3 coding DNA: TGTGCCAGCAGCTTAGACGGTGGATACTACAATGAGCAGTTCTTC.

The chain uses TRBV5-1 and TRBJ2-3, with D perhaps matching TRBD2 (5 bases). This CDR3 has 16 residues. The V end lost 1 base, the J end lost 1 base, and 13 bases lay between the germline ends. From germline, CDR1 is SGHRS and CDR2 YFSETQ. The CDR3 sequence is CASSLLGGRGTDTQYF. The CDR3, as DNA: TGCGCCAGCAGCTTGTTGGGTGGGAGAGGCACAGATACGCAGTATTTT.

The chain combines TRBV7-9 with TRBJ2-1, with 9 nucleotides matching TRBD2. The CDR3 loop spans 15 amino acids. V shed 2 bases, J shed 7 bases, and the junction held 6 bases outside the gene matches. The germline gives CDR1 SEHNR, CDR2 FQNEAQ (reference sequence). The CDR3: CASSLSGGRGNEQFF. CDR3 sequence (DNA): TGTGCCAGCAGCTTATCGGGCGGGAGGGGTAATGAGCAGTTCTTC.

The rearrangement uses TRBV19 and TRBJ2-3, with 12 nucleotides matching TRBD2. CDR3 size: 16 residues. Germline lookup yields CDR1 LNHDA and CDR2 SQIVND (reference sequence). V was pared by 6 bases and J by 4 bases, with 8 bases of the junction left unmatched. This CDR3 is CASSTLAGGYADTQYF. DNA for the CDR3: TGTGCCAGTAGCACACTAGCGGGAGGTTATGCAGATACGCAGTATTTT.

This CDR3 is CASIILADEQYF. The DNA of the CDR3 is TGCGCCAGCATCATACTAGCTGACGAGCAGTACTTC. This chain connects TRBV10-1 to TRBJ2-7; the D gene is possibly TRBD2 (6 bases). The V gene lost 7 bases and the J gene lost 5 bases, with 12 bases spanning the gap. The CDR3 consists of 12 residues. The germline V gene encodes CDR1 WNHNN and CDR2 SYGVQD (reference sequence).

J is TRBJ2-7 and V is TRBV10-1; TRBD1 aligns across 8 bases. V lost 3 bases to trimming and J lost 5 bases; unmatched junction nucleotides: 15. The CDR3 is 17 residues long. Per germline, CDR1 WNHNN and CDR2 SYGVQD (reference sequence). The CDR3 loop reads CASSEGYGSGGQNEQYF. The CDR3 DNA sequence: TGCGCCAGCAGTGAAGGGTATGGGTCAGGGGGCCAGAACGAGCAGTACTTC.

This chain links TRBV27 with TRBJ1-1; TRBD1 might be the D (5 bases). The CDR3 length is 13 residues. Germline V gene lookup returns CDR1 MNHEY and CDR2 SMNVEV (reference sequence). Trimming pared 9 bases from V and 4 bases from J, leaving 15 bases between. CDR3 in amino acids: CASGAAGGTEAFF. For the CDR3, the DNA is TGTGCCAGTGGGGCAGCGGGAGGCACTGAAGCTTTCTTT.

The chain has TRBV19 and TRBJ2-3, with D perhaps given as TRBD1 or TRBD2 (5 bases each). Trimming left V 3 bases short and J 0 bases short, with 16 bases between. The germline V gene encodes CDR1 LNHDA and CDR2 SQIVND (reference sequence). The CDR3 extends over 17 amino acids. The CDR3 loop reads CASSMRPGPPSTDTQYF. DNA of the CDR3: TGTGCCAGTAGTATGCGCCCGGGACCTCCTAGCACAGATACGCAGTATTTT.

DNA of the CDR3: TGCGCCAGCAGCCAAGTTGTTAGCGGGGGACCTTCCTACGAGCAGTACTTC. It yields the protein CASSQVVSGGPSYEQYF. The rearrangement links TRBV4-1 to TRBJ2-7; 9 nucleotides align to TRBD2. CDR1 is MGHRA and CDR2 is YSYEKL in the germline V gene. V trimming: 1 base; J trimming: 1 base; junction bases outside the gene matches: 8. The CDR3 runs to 17 residues.

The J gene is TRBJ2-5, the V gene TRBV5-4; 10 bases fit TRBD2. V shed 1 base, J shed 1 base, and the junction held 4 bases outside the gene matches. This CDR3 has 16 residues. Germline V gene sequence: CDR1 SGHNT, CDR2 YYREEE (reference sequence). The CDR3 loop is CASSLWLAGGQETQYF. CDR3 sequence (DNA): TGTGCCAGCAGCTTGTGGTTAGCGGGGGGCCAAGAGACCCAGTACTTC.

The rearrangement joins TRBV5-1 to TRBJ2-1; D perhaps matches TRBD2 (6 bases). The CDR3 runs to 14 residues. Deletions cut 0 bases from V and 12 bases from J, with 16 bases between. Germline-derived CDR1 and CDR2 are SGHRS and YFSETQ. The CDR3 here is CASSLVALGGVQFF. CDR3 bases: TGCGCCAGCAGCTTGGTGGCTCTCGGGGGTGTGCAGTTCTTC.

The CDR3 protein is CASSSAGQGMNEQFF. CDR3 sequence (DNA): TGTGCCAGCAGCTCGGCGGGACAGGGTATGAATGAGCAGTTCTTC. The chain links TRBV5-6 to TRBJ2-1; 9 bases fit TRBD1. V gave up 3 bases and J gave up 7 bases; unmatched junction bases: 8. Germline V gene sequence: CDR1 SGHDT, CDR2 YYEEEE. The CDR3 spans 15 residues. The full variable domain, with the rest looked up from reference TRBV5-6 and TRBJ2-1, is DAGVTQSPTHLIKTRGQQVTLRCSPKSGHDTVSWYQQALGQGPQFIFQYYEEEERQRGNFPDRFSGHQFPNYSSELNVNALLLGDSALYLCASSSAGQGMNEQFFGPGTRLTVL.

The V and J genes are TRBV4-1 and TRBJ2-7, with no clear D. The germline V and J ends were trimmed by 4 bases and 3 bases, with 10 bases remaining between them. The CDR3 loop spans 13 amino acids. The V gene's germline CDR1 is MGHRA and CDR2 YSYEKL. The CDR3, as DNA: TGCGCCAGCAGCCTTGGTTATGGCTACGAGCAGTACTTC. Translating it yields CASSLGYGYEQYF.

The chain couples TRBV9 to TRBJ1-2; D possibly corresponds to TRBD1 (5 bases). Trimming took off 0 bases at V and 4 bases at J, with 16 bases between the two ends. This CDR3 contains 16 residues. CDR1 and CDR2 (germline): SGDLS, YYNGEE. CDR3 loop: CASSVEPGVSGYGYTF. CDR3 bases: TGTGCCAGCAGCGTAGAGCCGGGGGTTAGTGGCTATGGCTACACCTTC.

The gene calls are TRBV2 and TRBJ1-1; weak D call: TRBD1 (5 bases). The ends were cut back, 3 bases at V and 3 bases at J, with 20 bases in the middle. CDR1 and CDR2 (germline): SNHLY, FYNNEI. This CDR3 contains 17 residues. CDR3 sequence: CASSDGGGSPWDTEAFF. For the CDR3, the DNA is TGTGCCAGCAGTGATGGGGGGGGGTCCCCCTGGGACACTGAAGCTTTCTTT.

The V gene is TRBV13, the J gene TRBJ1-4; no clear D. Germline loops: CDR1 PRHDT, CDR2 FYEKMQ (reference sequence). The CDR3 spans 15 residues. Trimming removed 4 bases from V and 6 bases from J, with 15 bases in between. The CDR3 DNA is TGTGCCAGCAGCTCACCCCGGGAGATTGATGAAAAACTGTTTTTT. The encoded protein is CASSSPREIDEKLFF.

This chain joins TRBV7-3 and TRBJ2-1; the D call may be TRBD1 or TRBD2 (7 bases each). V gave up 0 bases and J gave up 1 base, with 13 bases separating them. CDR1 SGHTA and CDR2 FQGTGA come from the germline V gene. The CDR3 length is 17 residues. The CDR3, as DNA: TGTGCCAGCAGCTTAACTGGGGGGGACAGTTCCTACAATGAGCAGTTCTTC. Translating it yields CASSLTGGDSSYNEQFF. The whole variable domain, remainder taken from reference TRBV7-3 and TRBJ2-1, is GAGVSQTPSNKVTEKGKYVELRCDPISGHTALYWYRQSLGQGPEFLIYFQGTGAADDSGLPNDRFFAVRPEGSVSTLKIQRTERGDSAVYLCASSLTGGDSSYNEQFFGPGTRLTVL.

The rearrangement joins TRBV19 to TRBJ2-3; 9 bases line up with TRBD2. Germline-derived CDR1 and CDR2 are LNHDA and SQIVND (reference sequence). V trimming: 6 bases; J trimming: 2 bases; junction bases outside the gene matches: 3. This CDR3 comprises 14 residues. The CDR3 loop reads CASSASGTTDTQYF. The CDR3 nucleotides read TGTGCCAGTAGCGCTAGCGGGACCACAGATACGCAGTATTTT. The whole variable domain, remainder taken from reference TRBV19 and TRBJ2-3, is DGGITQSPKYLFRKEGQNVTLSCEQNLNHDAMYWYRQDPGQGLRLIYYSQIVNDFQKGDIAEGYSVSREKKESFPLTVTSAQKNPTAFYLCASSASGTTDTQYFGPGTRLTVL.

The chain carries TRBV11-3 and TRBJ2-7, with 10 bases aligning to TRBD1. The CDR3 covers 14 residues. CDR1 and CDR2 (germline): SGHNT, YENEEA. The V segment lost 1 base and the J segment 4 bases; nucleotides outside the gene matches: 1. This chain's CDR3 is CASSLAGQGYEQYF. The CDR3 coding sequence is TGTGCCAGCAGCTTAGCGGGACAGGGGTACGAGCAGTACTTC.

The CDR3, as DNA: TGCAGCGTCAACAGGGTCCCTACTGAAGCTTTCTTT. Amino acid sequence: CSVNRVPTEAFF. The chain couples TRBV29-1 to TRBJ1-1; tentatively, D is TRBD1 (6 bases). Trimming removed 6 bases from V and 5 bases from J, with 13 bases in between. Per germline, CDR1 SQVTM and CDR2 ANQGSEA. The CDR3 has 12 amino acids.

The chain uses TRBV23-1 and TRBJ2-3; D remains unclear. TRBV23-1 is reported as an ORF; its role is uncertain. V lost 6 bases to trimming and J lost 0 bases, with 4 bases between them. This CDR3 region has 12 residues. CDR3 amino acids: CASRQSTDTQYF. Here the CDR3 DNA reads TGCGCCAGCAGACAGAGCACAGATACGCAGTATTTT.